Below are 16 T cell receptor beta chains sequenced from a single sample in a study of Tregs in tolerant kidney transplant recipients. Clones were sequenced by immunoSEQ multiplex PCR, and TCRdb holds only the in-frame ones, with some missing. The repertoire holds tens of thousands of clones, nearly 98% seen once, with about 0.61% in the top ten. This specimen was CD4+ T cells from blood, taken before the transplant. All receptors come from a human donor who received a combined kidney and bone marrow transplant.

In nucleotides, the CDR3 is TGTGCCAGCAGCGCAAAGACAGGGGGCTCCTACAATGAGCAGTTCTTC. Translation: CASSAKTGGSYNEQFF. This chain joins TRBV7-2 and TRBJ2-1; 9 bases map to TRBD1. The CDR3 totals 16 residues. CDR1 SGHTA and CDR2 FQGNSA come from the germline V gene. The ends lost 5 bases at V and 0 bases at J; junction bases unmatched: 5.

The chain recombines TRBV20-1 with TRBJ1-2; D remains unclear. CDR3 length equals 11 residues. CDR1 DFQATT and CDR2 SNEGSKA come from the germline V gene (reference sequence). V lost 5 bases and J 2 bases, leaving 6 bases between the germline ends. The CDR3 loop reads CSAPRNYGYTF. Written as DNA, the CDR3 is TGCAGTGCTCCCCGGAACTATGGCTACACCTTC.

The chain employs TRBV7-9 and TRBJ1-2; D is undetermined. CDR3 length: 13 residues. Germline CDR1 reads SEHNR; CDR2 reads FQNEAQ (reference sequence). V was clipped by 5 bases and J by 7 bases, with 14 bases between them. The CDR3 loop reads CASSPDNRFGYTF. In nucleotides, the CDR3 is TGTGCCAGCAGCCCCGACAACAGATTTGGCTACACCTTC.

The chain combines TRBV10-3 with TRBJ1-4; TRBD1 aligns across 8 bases. Trimming took 3 bases from V and 7 from J; bases not matched to a gene: 1. The CDR3 has 13 residues. Germline CDR1 ENHRY, CDR2 SYGVKD. The CDR3 sequence is CAISDRGLEKLFF. The DNA of the CDR3 is TGTGCCATCAGTGACAGGGGGCTTGAAAAACTGTTTTTT.

The rearrangement uses TRBV5-4 and TRBJ2-1, with TRBD2 identical over 12 bases. This CDR3 has 17 amino acids. The V gene's germline CDR1 is SGHNT and CDR2 YYREEE (reference sequence). The V segment lost 4 bases and the J segment 0 bases; nucleotides outside the gene matches: 5. CDR3 residues: CASSPSSGRGSYNEQFF. The DNA of the CDR3 is TGTGCCAGCAGCCCATCTAGCGGGAGGGGCTCCTACAATGAGCAGTTCTTC.

The chain joins TRBV5-1 to TRBJ2-6; TRBD1 agrees at 7 bases. V lost 2 bases and J lost 0; bases outside the gene matches: 5. CDR1 SGHRS and CDR2 YFSETQ come from the germline V gene. The CDR3 consists of 17 residues. The CDR3 spells CASSFNRGFSGANVLTF. CDR3 nucleotide sequence: TGCGCCAGCAGCTTTAACAGGGGTTTCTCTGGGGCCAACGTCCTGACTTTC.

V usage is TRBV7-9 and J usage is TRBJ2-1, with D maybe TRBD2 (5 bases). The V gene's germline CDR1 is SEHNR and CDR2 FQNEAQ (reference sequence). The CDR3 contains 15 residues. Deletions cut 5 bases from V and 0 bases from J, with 11 bases between. The CDR3 DNA reads as TGTGCCAGCAGCCCAAGCGGAGGCTCCTACAATGAGCAGTTCTTC. It encodes CASSPSGGSYNEQFF.

This clone was observed a single time. The chain has TRBV5-1 and TRBJ2-7, with D perhaps TRBD2 (5 bases). Trimming took off 0 bases at V and 2 bases at J, with 12 bases between the two ends. Germline V gene data show CDR1 as SGHRS and CDR2 as YFSETQ. The CDR3 length is 15 residues. In nucleotides, the CDR3 is TGCGCCAGCAGCTTGGATGGTAGCGTTACCTACGAGCAGTACTTC. As protein: CASSLDGSVTYEQYF.

This rearrangement joins TRBV11-2 to TRBJ2-1; D possibly corresponds to TRBD1 (5 bases). Trimming cost V 6 bases and J 2 bases, with 8 bases left between them. The CDR3 is 13 amino acids. Per germline, CDR1 SGHAT and CDR2 FQNNGV. Here the CDR3 reads CASRGAAYNEQFF. DNA of the CDR3: TGTGCCAGCAGAGGGGCTGCCTACAATGAGCAGTTCTTC.

The rearrangement links TRBV7-9 to TRBJ2-3, with D perhaps TRBD1 (5 bases). Germline V CDR1 and CDR2: SEHNR, FQNEAQ (reference sequence). V was pared by 7 bases and J by 0 bases, with 17 bases between. The CDR3 is 16 amino acids. The DNA of the CDR3 is TGTGCCAGCAAGGGGCCTCCCAGAGGAAGCACAGATACGCAGTATTTT. Its protein product is CASKGPPRGSTDTQYF.

V gene TRBV30 combines with J gene TRBJ1-5; D is unresolved. V dropped 7 bases and J dropped 3 bases, with 13 bases sitting between them. This CDR3 is 13 amino acids long. In germline, CDR1 is GTSNPN, CDR2 SVGIG (reference sequence). The CDR3 spells CAFAAEYNQPQHF. In DNA, the CDR3 is TGTGCCTTCGCAGCGGAATACAATCAGCCCCAGCATTTT.

The chain recombines TRBV7-9 with TRBJ1-2; D perhaps matches TRBD1 (5 bases). With 1 base removed from V and 11 bases from J, the gap between germline ends came to 17 bases. The CDR3 is 14 amino acids. The V gene's germline CDR1 is SEHNR and CDR2 FQNEAQ (reference sequence). This chain's CDR3 is CASSLEGVARPYTF. For the CDR3, the DNA is TGTGCCAGCAGCTTAGAAGGGGTTGCCAGACCTTACACCTTC.

V usage is TRBV5-4 and J usage is TRBJ2-2, with 9 bases fitting TRBD2. The junction had 11 bases not matched to a gene; V was cut back by 4 bases and J by 1 base. From germline, CDR1 is SGHNT and CDR2 YYREEE (reference sequence). The CDR3 has 18 amino acids. Here the CDR3 DNA reads TGTGCCAGCAGCCGCCAAATATTGCGGGGGGGGAACACCGGGGAGCTGTTTTTT. Its translation is CASSRQILRGGNTGELFF. Supplemented by reference TRBV5-4 and TRBJ2-2, the full variable domain reads ETGVTQSPTHLIKTRGQQVTLRCSSQSGHNTVSWYQQALGQGPQFIFQYYREEENGRGNFPPRFSGLQFPNYSSELNVNALELDDSALYLCASSRQILRGGNTGELFFGEGSRLTVL.

The chain joins TRBV7-9 to TRBJ2-1; 10 bases fit TRBD2. V shed 4 bases and J 7 bases; nucleotides not matched to a gene: 10. The CDR3 has 16 residues. Germline V gene data show CDR1 as SEHNR and CDR2 as FQNEAQ (reference sequence). DNA for the CDR3: TGTGCCAGCAGCTCCTTAGGACTAGCGGATTTTAATGAGCAGTTCTTC. It is translated as CASSSLGLADFNEQFF.

The V and J genes are TRBV11-2 and TRBJ2-5, with D possibly being TRBD2 (6 bases). There are 14 residues in the CDR3. The germline V gene has CDR1 SGHAT and CDR2 FQNNGV. Trimming removed 3 bases at V and 9 bases at J, with 17 bases between. For the CDR3, the DNA is TGTGCCAGCAGCTTGGCGACCCCGGGAGCGGCCCAGTACTTC. Encoded protein: CASSLATPGAAQYF.

With regard to this clone: At one of its ends the junction is not consistent with the germline gene, which may arise from a read error. CDR3 sequence reads: CASSKVWDRVEGF. As DNA, the CDR3 is TGTGCCAGCAGTAAAGTGTGGGACAGGGTCGAGGGTTTT. V usage is TRBV9 and J usage is TRBJ2-3, with 9 positions matching TRBD1. Germline CDR1 is SGDLS and CDR2 is YYNGEE. The CDR3 runs 13 residues. The full variable domain, completed using reference TRBV9 and TRBJ2-3, is DSGVTQTPKHLITATGQRVTLRCSPRSGDLSVYWYQQSLDQGLQFLIQYYNGEERAKGNILERFSAQQFPDLHSELNLSSLELGDSALYFCASSKVWDRVEGFGPGTRLTVL.